The clone carrying this T cell receptor beta chain was counted a few times. Its matching antigen is unknown. This sample is part of a study of response to subunit inactivated influenza vaccine. Study-wide results and caveats: The authors offered the suggestion that each seasonal influenza vaccination recruits few new T cells.

MiXCR, applied by TCRdb to the RT-PCR reads, yields one record per CDR3 protein. The sample includes approximately 250,000 distinct CDR3 sequences, approximately 12% of them seen just once. This clonotype originated in a man aged 50 or older who received an inactivated influenza vaccine. The sequenced sample was non-naive T cells sorted from PBMCs, obtained approximately 15 days before vaccination.

DNA of the CDR3: TGTGCCAGCAGTACCCCACTCCGACAGGGGCGGGAGCCCCAGCATTTT. This codes for CASSTPLRQGREPQHF. V gene TRBV28 combines with J gene TRBJ1-5, with TRBD1 identical over 8 bases. Germline-derived CDR1 and CDR2 are MDHEN and SYDVKM. V trimming: 5 bases; J trimming: 8 bases; junction bases outside the gene matches: 14. This CDR3 has 16 residues.